This T cell receptor beta chain was observed in a study of T cells in Graves' hyperthyroidism and ophthalmopathy. At the level of the study: Any treatment followed the collection of peripheral blood at initial diagnosis.

Regions amplified from RNA transcripts were the TCR beta CDR3 regions. The study used the HTBI primer set for a first-round RT-PCR of the TCR CDR3. Using its own MiXCR run on the multiplex PCR reads, TCRdb lists one record per CDR3 protein. The sample holds approximately 510,000 distinct CDR3 sequences, 20% seen once. There are 13 residues in the CDR3. This clonotype was found a few times. The clonotype originates from a man aged 18-30 years with Graves' hyperthyroidism. The chain carries TRBV12-3 or TRBV12-4 and TRBJ2-7; perhaps TRBD2 as D (6 bases). What was sequenced was blood. The CDR3 nucleotides read TGTGCAACAACACGGGGGTCGACGCACGAGCAGTACTTC. Protein sequence: CATTRGSTHEQYF.